The 23 T cell receptor beta chains reported below all come from one sample, sequenced in a study of OX40 agonist ivuxolimab in advanced cancers. Produced via immunoSEQ multiplex PCR; TCRdb's table is partial and in-frame only. The sample shows tens of thousands of clones, under 90% of them seen only once. Specimen: CD4+ or CD8+ T cells sorted from blood, collected in a trial of the OX40 agonist ivuxolimab. These receptors all come from an adult with an advanced solid tumor such as melanoma, head and neck, liver or kidney cancer.

The genes are TRBV6-1 and TRBJ2-3; TRBD1 matches 8 bases. The germline CDR1 and CDR2 sequences are MNHNS and SASEGT. The junction had 6 bases not matched to a gene; V was cut back by 8 bases and J by 2 bases. The CDR3 length is 14 residues. CDR3: CASFRDRLTDTQYF. The CDR3, as DNA: TGTGCCAGCTTTAGGGACAGGCTCACAGATACGCAGTATTTT.

The chain joins TRBV10-3 to TRBJ2-3; D gene unclear. This CDR3 is built from 16 residues. The germline CDR1 and CDR2 sequences are ENHRY and SYGVKD. Trimming stripped 6 bases from V and 0 bases from J, with 16 bases between. The CDR3 DNA sequence: TGTGCCATCAGCCCAGGTGGCGGTAAGAGCACAGATACGCAGTATTTT. It translates to CAISPGGGKSTDTQYF.

The V gene is TRBV11-2, the J gene TRBJ1-4, with D unclear. This CDR3 contains 13 residues. Deletions cut 5 bases from V and 4 bases from J, with 8 bases between. Germline V gene lookup returns CDR1 SGHAT and CDR2 FQNNGV. The CDR3 loop is CASSKGFNEKLFF. DNA of the CDR3: TGTGCCAGCAGCAAAGGATTTAATGAAAAACTGTTTTTT.

The CDR3: CASSYRRAETQYF. CDR3 sequence (DNA): TGTGCCAGCAGTTACAGGAGGGCGGAGACCCAGTACTTC. The chain recombines TRBV6-5 with TRBJ2-5, with D possibly TRBD2 on 6 matching bases. The CDR3 is 13 residues long. V gave up 2 bases and J gave up 5 bases, with 9 bases separating them. CDR1 MNHEY and CDR2 SVGAGI come from the germline V gene.

The chain recombines TRBV13 with TRBJ2-2, with TRBD2 as a possible D gene (7 bases). Trimming pared 5 bases from V and 4 bases from J, leaving 17 bases between. The CDR3 has 16 amino acids. Germline V gene sequence: CDR1 PRHDT, CDR2 FYEKMQ (reference sequence). The CDR3 sequence: CASSRIGGRGTGELFF. CDR3 in DNA: TGTGCCAGCAGCCGAATCGGGGGGCGGGGCACCGGGGAGCTGTTTTTT.

This clone was observed once. This chain connects TRBV29-1 to TRBJ1-4, with 7 positions matching TRBD1. This CDR3 has 16 residues. CDR1 and CDR2 from the germline V gene are SQVTM and ANQGSEA. J was trimmed by 8 bases and V by 0 bases; bases with no gene match: 12. The CDR3 reads CSVEEVVQGRGEKLFF. The CDR3 region has the DNA TGCAGCGTTGAAGAAGTGGTACAGGGGCGCGGGGAAAAACTGTTTTTT.

This chain connects TRBV25-1 to TRBJ1-6; unclear D gene. Between the trimmed V and J ends, which lost 6 bases and 7 bases, there was a span of 19 bases. The CDR3 loop spans 16 amino acids. Germline V gives CDR1 MGHDK, CDR2 SYGVNS. The DNA for the CDR3 is TGTGCCAGCAGCCGTTACGAGCCTACTCTAAATTCACCCCTCCACTTT. Encoded protein: CASSRYEPTLNSPLHF.

This chain uses TRBV2 with TRBJ1-6; perhaps TRBD1 as D (5 bases). Germline-derived CDR1 and CDR2 are SNHLY and FYNNEI. This CDR3 region has 12 residues. Trimming left V 8 bases short and J 10 bases short, with 12 bases between. The chain's CDR3 is CASGAGISPLHF. The CDR3 bases are TGTGCCAGCGGGGCAGGGATCTCACCCCTCCACTTT.

This clone was observed a handful of times. The chain employs TRBV6-1 and TRBJ1-5; TRBD1 is a possible D gene (6 bases). Germline V gives CDR1 MNHNS, CDR2 SASEGT. V was pared by 2 bases and J by 3 bases, with 14 bases between. CDR3 size: 16 residues. CDR3 in amino acids: CASSELTGYANQPQHF. Written as DNA, the CDR3 is TGTGCCAGCAGTGAATTAACAGGGTATGCCAATCAGCCCCAGCATTTT.

The chain employs TRBV11-2 and TRBJ1-2; TRBD1 agrees at 8 bases. Unmatched junction bases numbered 7, after V lost 5 bases and J lost 8 bases. From germline, CDR1 is SGHAT and CDR2 FQNNGV. CDR3 length equals 13 residues. The CDR3 DNA sequence: TGTGCCAGCAGCCTTAGACAGGGGCACGGCTACACCTTC. Its translation is CASSLRQGHGYTF.

The genes are TRBV18 and TRBJ2-3; D is perhaps TRBD2 (7 bases). Trimming took off 3 bases at V and 1 base at J, with 20 bases between the two ends. CDR3 size: 18 residues. Germline V CDR1 and CDR2: KGHSH, LQKENI. CDR3 region: CASSPPVRGGTGTDTQYF. The CDR3 DNA reads as TGTGCCAGCTCACCTCCGGTGAGGGGGGGGACGGGCACAGATACGCAGTATTTT.

J is TRBJ1-4 and V is TRBV29-1; D remains ambiguous. This CDR3 spans 13 amino acids. Germline CDR1 and CDR2: SQVTM and ANQGSEA. The V gene lost 6 bases and the J gene lost 8 bases, with 16 bases spanning the gap. The DNA of the CDR3 is TGCAGCGTCAACTGGGTAGTTGGGGAAAAACTGTTTTTT. Encoded protein: CSVNWVVGEKLFF. The whole variable domain, filled in from reference TRBV29-1 and TRBJ1-4, reads SAVISQKPSRDICQRGTSLTIQCQVDSQVTMMFWYRQQPGQSLTLIATANQGSEATYESGFVIDKFPISRPNLTFSTLTVSNMSPEDSSIYLCSVNWVVGEKLFFGSGTQLSVL.

Notes on this clone: Different DNA sequences within this sample yield the same CDR3. The chain combines TRBV7-2 with TRBJ1-5, with D tentatively TRBD1 (5 bases). CDR1 SGHTA and CDR2 FQGNSA come from the germline V gene. This CDR3 spans 14 amino acids. Trimming stripped 2 bases from V and 4 bases from J, with 9 bases between. This chain's CDR3 is CASSLRQGNQPQHF. The CDR3 DNA reads TGTGCCAGCAGCTTACGGCAGGGTAATCAGCCCCAGCATTTT.

The gene calls are TRBV7-9 and TRBJ1-1; 7 nucleotides align to TRBD1. Germline CDR1 is SEHNR and CDR2 is FQNEAQ (reference sequence). The V gene end was trimmed by 5 bases and the J gene end by 3 bases; junction bases not matched to a gene: 6. CDR3 length equals 14 residues. CDR3 sequence: CASSPGGQDTEAFF. The CDR3 nucleotides are TGTGCCAGCAGCCCAGGGGGTCAGGACACTGAAGCTTTCTTT.

V gene TRBV19 combines with J gene TRBJ1-2; 10 bases are shared with TRBD1. V shed 2 bases and J 2 bases; nucleotides not matched to a gene: 2. The germline gives CDR1 LNHDA, CDR2 SQIVND (reference sequence). The CDR3 length is 15 residues. CDR3 amino acids: CASSISTGGNYGYTF. In DNA, the CDR3 is TGTGCCAGTAGTATATCGACAGGGGGCAACTATGGCTACACCTTC.

The chain couples TRBV2 to TRBJ1-2; D perhaps matches TRBD1 (5 bases). This CDR3 has 14 residues. Germline V gene lookup returns CDR1 SNHLY and CDR2 FYNNEI. The V end lost 0 bases, the J end lost 7 bases, and 12 bases lay between the germline ends. The CDR3 DNA sequence: TGTGCCAGCAGTGAAGCCAGGGAATTTGGTGGCTACACCTTC. Translating it yields CASSEAREFGGYTF.

The V gene is TRBV19, the J gene TRBJ2-7; the D call may be TRBD1 or TRBD2 (5 bases each). CDR3 length: 15 residues. Deletions cut 6 bases from V and 3 bases from J, with 18 bases between. Germline V CDR1 and CDR2: LNHDA, SQIVND (reference sequence). The CDR3 sequence: CASSPRGAGNYEQYF. The CDR3 DNA sequence: TGTGCCAGTAGCCCGAGAGGGGCAGGGAACTACGAGCAGTACTTC.

The chain uses TRBV5-1 and TRBJ1-2, with D possibly being TRBD1 (5 bases). Germline V lookup: CDR1 SGHRS, CDR2 YFSETQ. This CDR3 comprises 15 residues. The ends were cut back, 7 bases at V and 5 bases at J, with 21 bases in the middle. In DNA form, the CDR3 reads TGCGCCAGCGAGCCCGGGACCCTCTCTGGGTATGGCTACACCTTC. Encoded protein: CASEPGTLSGYGYTF.

V gene TRBV5-5 combines with J gene TRBJ2-3, with 9 positions matching TRBD2. The CDR3 consists of 17 residues. The J segment lost 1 base and the V segment lost 4 bases, leaving 10 bases of the junction unmatched. Germline CDR1 is SGHKS and CDR2 is YYEKEE (reference sequence). The CDR3 loop is CASSTGRAGGGTDTQYF. The CDR3 DNA follows: TGTGCCAGCAGCACTGGTCGAGCGGGGGGAGGCACAGATACGCAGTATTTT.

The chain combines TRBV12-5 with TRBJ1-3, with TRBD1 as a possible D gene (6 bases). The V gene lost 1 base and the J gene lost 6 bases, with 7 bases spanning the gap. The CDR3 extends over 13 amino acids. The V gene's germline CDR1 is LGHNT and CDR2 FRNRAP. The chain's CDR3 is CASGLDRVNTIYF. CDR3 DNA: TGTGCTAGTGGTTTGGACAGGGTAAACACCATATATTTT.

The V call is TRBV5-4, the J call TRBJ2-1, with 7 nucleotides matching TRBD1. CDR1 and CDR2 from the germline V gene are SGHNT and YYREEE (reference sequence). The J segment lost 6 bases and the V segment lost 0 bases, leaving 3 bases of the junction unmatched. The CDR3 consists of 14 residues. This CDR3 reads CASSLVAGGNEQFF. CDR3 DNA: TGTGCCAGCAGCTTGGTGGCAGGGGGCAATGAGCAGTTCTTC.

The chain joins TRBV4-2 to TRBJ1-5; 7 bases are shared with TRBD1. The CDR3 is made up of 16 amino acids. The V gene end was trimmed by 2 bases and the J gene end by 5 bases; junction bases not matched to a gene: 9. Per germline, CDR1 LGHNA and CDR2 YNFKEQ. The CDR3 DNA follows: TGTGCCAGCAGCCAAAACGACAGGGACGATTATCAGCCCCAGCATTTT. It translates to CASSQNDRDDYQPQHF.

This clone was seen a few times. V is TRBV6-5 and J is TRBJ1-1, with 10 positions matching TRBD1. The CDR3 contains 13 residues. Germline V gene sequence: CDR1 MNHEY, CDR2 SVGAGI. V was pared by 8 bases and J by 6 bases, with 6 bases of the junction left unmatched. CDR3 DNA sequence: TGTGCCAGCGGCCCGGGACAGGGGCCTGAAGCTTTCTTT. Protein sequence: CASGPGQGPEAFF.